Each of the 4 T cell receptor beta chains below was sequenced from the same sample in a study of T cell responses to AZD1222 COVID-19 vaccine. Using immunoSEQ multiplex PCR, the repertoire was profiled, and TCRdb retains in-frame clones only, with some absent. Found here are roughly 67,000 clones, approximately 88% of them singletons; the top ten hold about 20%. Sequenced here: peripheral blood, sampled on day 0 of AZD1222 vaccination. The receptors come from an adult in good health.

The rearrangement joins TRBV19 to TRBJ2-7; 9 bases are a match to TRBD1. The germline V gene encodes CDR1 LNHDA and CDR2 SQIVND (reference sequence). The CDR3 runs 16 residues. V trimming: 5 bases; J trimming: 1 base; junction bases outside the gene matches: 9. The CDR3 region is CASSPVGTGQSYEQYF. CDR3 sequence (DNA): TGTGCCAGTAGTCCGGTTGGGACAGGGCAATCCTACGAGCAGTACTTC. Combining the CDR3 with reference TRBV19 and TRBJ2-7 gives the whole variable domain DGGITQSPKYLFRKEGQNVTLSCEQNLNHDAMYWYRQDPGQGLRLIYYSQIVNDFQKGDIAEGYSVSREKKESFPLTVTSAQKNPTAFYLCASSPVGTGQSYEQYFGPGTRLTVT.

J is TRBJ2-7 and V is TRBV4-3; D is possibly TRBD1 (6 bases). The CDR3 is 14 residues long. V shed 1 base and J shed 4 bases, with 11 bases lying between them. Germline CDR1 is LGHNA and CDR2 is YSLEER. CDR3 sequence reads: CASSQGTAGYEQYF. Here the CDR3 DNA reads TGCGCCAGCAGCCAAGGGACAGCTGGTTACGAGCAGTACTTC.

This rearrangement joins TRBV14 to TRBJ2-1; D is possibly TRBD1 (5 bases). Trimming took 4 bases from V and 5 from J, leaving 21 bases between them. The CDR3 is 17 residues long. From germline, CDR1 is SGHDN and CDR2 FVKESK. CDR3 DNA: TGTGCCAGCAGCCCTTGGGCCCGTCGGACACCTAACAATGAGCAGTTCTTC. It codes for CASSPWARRTPNNEQFF.

The chain is built from TRBV4-2 and TRBJ1-1, with 11 bases that match TRBD1. The CDR3 runs to 18 residues. Germline V CDR1 and CDR2: LGHNA, YNFKEQ. V was pared by 0 bases and J by 0 bases, with 6 bases of the junction left unmatched. CDR3 residues: CASSQDLDRGPVNTEAFF. In DNA form, the CDR3 reads TGTGCCAGCAGCCAAGATTTGGACAGGGGGCCAGTGAACACTGAAGCTTTCTTT.